The rows below give T cell receptor beta chains drawn from one sample of a study of blood T cell repertoires in COVID-19. The protocol was immunoSEQ multiplex PCR, while the TCRdb copy is restricted to in-frame clones and leaves out a portion. The table shows 160,000 or so clones, with more than 65% occurring only once. Sequenced material: PBMCs or T cells enriched from blood (not recorded which). The receptor source for this set is a man aged 60 to 75 who had recovered from COVID-19. The CDR3 runs from the conserved cysteine through the conserved F or W. The D gene is left open where the match is weak. Clone size is shown for a subset of rows, as once, few, many or a class of expanded clone.

D gene,V gene,clone size,J gene,CDR3 DNA,CDR3 protein
NA,TRBV5-1,NA,TRBJ2-7,TGCGCCAGCAGCTTGCCTACCCCCTACGAGCAGTACTTC,CASSLPTPYEQYF
TRBD2,TRBV30,few,TRBJ2-2,TGTGCCTACATACTAGCGACTAGCGGGGGCACCGGGGAGCTGTTTTTT,CAYILATSGGTGELFF
TRBD2,TRBV5-8,NA,TRBJ2-2,TGTGCCAGCAGCCACACTAGCGGGGGGCGATGGGACACCGGGGAGCTGTTTTTT,CASSHTSGGRWDTGELFF
NA,TRBV7-8,NA,TRBJ2-1,TGTGCCAGCAGCTTAAGTTCGACACTTTACAATGAGCAGTTCTTC,CASSLSSTLYNEQFF
NA,TRBV25-1,once,TRBJ1-6,TGTGCCAGCAGGGGTACAGGGTCTTCTTCACCCCTCCACTTT,CASRGTGSSSPLHF
TRBD2,TRBV7-3,NA,TRBJ2-3,TGTGCCAGCAGCTCTAGCGGGAGTAGAACAGATACGCAGTATTTT,CASSSSGSRTDTQYF
TRBD1,TRBV9,NA,TRBJ2-1,TGTGCCAGCAACCGGGACAGGGCTTACAATGAGCAGTTCTTC,CASNRDRAYNEQFF
NA,TRBV30,NA,TRBJ1-6,TGTGCCTGGAGTGTAGGAGGAAATTCACCCCTCCACTTT,CAWSVGGNSPLHF
TRBD2,TRBV16,NA,TRBJ2-5,TGTGCCAGCAGCCAGCGGGAGGATAGGAGGTACTTC,CASSQREDRRYF
NA,TRBV28,NA,TRBJ2-7,TGTGCCAGCAGTTCCCCGCACAGGGCACCCTACGAGCAGTACTTC,CASSSPHRAPYEQYF
TRBD2,TRBV10-3,NA,TRBJ2-1,TGTGCCATCACTCGGGGGGTCCCCTACAATGAGCAGTTCTTC,CAITRGVPYNEQFF
NA,TRBV5-4,few,TRBJ1-2,TGTGCCAGCAGCCCTGGGGAGGACTATGGCTACACCTTC,CASSPGEDYGYTF
NA,TRBV19,few,TRBJ2-7,TGTGCCAGTAGTAAGCCCTACGATGAGCAGTACTTC,CASSKPYDEQYF
TRBD1,TRBV13,NA,TRBJ1-1,TGTGCCAGCAGCTTAGTTTCCCCAGGGGGTTCTACTGAAGCTTTCTTT,CASSLVSPGGSTEAFF
NA,TRBV28,NA,TRBJ1-5,TGTGCCAGCATTAACACCCTAGGGGGGGCCGCGCATAATCAGCCCCAGCATTTT,CASINTLGGAAHNQPQHF
NA,TRBV5-4,NA,TRBJ2-3,TGTGCCAGCTCCCCACGAGCAGATACGCAGTATTTT,CASSPRADTQYF
NA,TRBV5-5,NA,TRBJ2-2,TGTGCCAGCAGCTTGTTTGCGGCAAACACCGGGGAGCTGTTTTTT,CASSLFAANTGELFF
NA,TRBV18,NA,TRBJ1-4,TGTGCCAGCTCACTGGGGAGAGAAGAAAAACTGTTTTTT,CASSLGREEKLFF
TRBD1,TRBV5-3,NA,TRBJ1-2,TGTGCCAGAAGCCCAACCCGACAGGGATCTTACTATGGCTACACCTTC,CARSPTRQGSYYGYTF
NA,TRBV9,NA,TRBJ2-1,TGTGCCAGCAGCGCCCTAACCCGGGGAGACGAGCAGTTCTTC,CASSALTRGDEQFF
TRBD1,TRBV5-1,NA,TRBJ2-5,TGCGCCAGCAGCCACCACTCGGGACAGTCCAGCCAAGAGACCCAGTACTTC,CASSHHSGQSSQETQYF
NA,TRBV6-4,NA,TRBJ2-2,TGTGCCAGCCATCAACGGGGGACCGGGGAGCTGTTTTTT,CASHQRGTGELFF
NA,TRBV6-5,NA,TRBJ1-4,TGTGCCAGCAGACGCCTGGGACTTGGTAATGAAAAACTGTTTTTT,CASRRLGLGNEKLFF
NA,TRBV19,NA,TRBJ2-2,TGTGCCAGTAGTATATCCAGGGCAACAGGGGAGCTGTTTTTT,CASSISRATGELFF
NA,TRBV2,NA,TRBJ2-7,TGTGCCAGCCTCTACTCCTACGAGCAGTACTTC,CASLYSYEQYF
NA,TRBV19,once,TRBJ1-5,TGTGCCAGTAGTCGCGGGGAGAATAGCAATCAGCCCCAGCATTTT,CASSRGENSNQPQHF
TRBD2,TRBV28,NA,TRBJ2-3,TGTGCCAGCAGTTCGGGGACTAGCGGGAGTCAAGATACGCAGTATTTT,CASSSGTSGSQDTQYF
TRBD1,TRBV13,once,TRBJ2-7,TGTGCCAGCAGCTTAGAGGGGGCTGACTCCTACGAGCAGTACTTC,CASSLEGADSYEQYF
NA,TRBV19,NA,TRBJ1-5,TGTGCCAGCCGTTCGCAGGGGAATAGCAATCAGCCCCAGCATTTT,CASRSQGNSNQPQHF
NA,TRBV30,once,TRBJ1-5,TGTGCCTGGAGTACGGGACTCTCGAGCAATCAGCCCCAGCATTTT,CAWSTGLSSNQPQHF
TRBD2,TRBV29-1,NA,TRBJ2-7,TGCAGCGCAACGGGACTAGCGGGAGTCCCCTACGAGCAGTACTTC,CSATGLAGVPYEQYF
NA,TRBV7-9,NA,TRBJ1-3,TGTGCCAGCAGCTTAAAACCGACTGTGGGAAACACCATATATTTT,CASSLKPTVGNTIYF
NA,TRBV6-5,NA,TRBJ1-1,TGTGCCAGCAGTTACTCGGGAGGGAACACTGAAGCTTTCTTT,CASSYSGGNTEAFF
NA,TRBV25-1,NA,TRBJ2-3,TGTGCCAGCAGTGAATCCCCTAGCCTAGATACGCAGTATTTT,CASSESPSLDTQYF
NA,TRBV5-1,NA,TRBJ1-5,TGCGCCCCCCCGGGGAGAGCGGGCAATCAGCCCCAGCATTTT,CAPPGRAGNQPQHF
NA,TRBV15,NA,TRBJ1-5,TGTGCCACCAGCAGAGAGCGTAATCAGCCCCAGCATTTT,CATSRERNQPQHF
NA,TRBV7-2,NA,TRBJ2-3,TGTGCCAGCAGCTTAAGTTCGGGGACAGATACGCAGTATTTT,CASSLSSGTDTQYF
NA,TRBV15,NA,TRBJ2-1,TGTGCCACCAGCAGAGTCGGGGGAGTGAATGAGCAGTTCTTC,CATSRVGGVNEQFF
TRBD2,TRBV7-9,NA,TRBJ2-1,TGTGCCAGCAGCCCTCGGACTAGCGGGAGGGATGAGCAGTTCTTC,CASSPRTSGRDEQFF
TRBD1,TRBV6-4,NA,TRBJ2-2,TGTGCCAGCAGTGACGCGACAGGGGTGGCCACCGGGGAGCTGTTTTTT,CASSDATGVATGELFF
TRBD2,TRBV7-8,few,TRBJ2-7,TGTGCCAGCAGCCGTACTAGCGGGGAGACCTACGAGCAGTACTTC,CASSRTSGETYEQYF